The rows below give T cell receptor beta chains drawn from one sample of a study of T cell responses to AZD1222 COVID-19 vaccine. Clones were sequenced by immunoSEQ multiplex PCR, and TCRdb holds only the in-frame ones, with some missing. The table lists some 170,000 clones, approximately 90% of them singletons. The sample in question was peripheral blood, obtained 28 days after the second dose of the MenACWY control vaccine. These receptors were taken from an adult who received the MenACWY meningococcal vaccine as a control. The CDR3 runs from the conserved cysteine through the conserved F or W.

j_gene | v_gene | CDR3aa
TRBJ2-7 | TRBV4-3 | CASSQQTLGLAGGPSEQYF
TRBJ1-1 | TRBV18 | CASSPNTEAFF
TRBJ1-6 | TRBV19 | CASSPPRGLNSPLHF
TRBJ1-2 | TRBV4-1 | CASSQARGVNYGYTF
TRBJ2-7 | TRBV29-1 | CSVGTGYEQYF
TRBJ2-3 | TRBV25-1 | CASSNPNTQYF
TRBJ2-7 | TRBV5-1 | CASSWDRGLYEQYF
TRBJ2-7 | TRBV7-2 | CASSLAGTPFEQYF
TRBJ1-4 | TRBV27 | CASSLWGDEKLFF
TRBJ1-5 | TRBV5-1 | CASSMEGNSNQPQHF
TRBJ2-1 | TRBV19 | CASSISGAGYNEQFF
TRBJ1-5 | TRBV9 | CASSVGEQPQHF
TRBJ1-6 | TRBV27 | CASSSTGTGGSPLHF
TRBJ1-1 | TRBV5-4 | CASSLYIGGNTEAFF
TRBJ1-3 | TRBV5-5 | CASSLGGFSGNTIYF
TRBJ1-1 | TRBV19 | CASSILVNTEAFF